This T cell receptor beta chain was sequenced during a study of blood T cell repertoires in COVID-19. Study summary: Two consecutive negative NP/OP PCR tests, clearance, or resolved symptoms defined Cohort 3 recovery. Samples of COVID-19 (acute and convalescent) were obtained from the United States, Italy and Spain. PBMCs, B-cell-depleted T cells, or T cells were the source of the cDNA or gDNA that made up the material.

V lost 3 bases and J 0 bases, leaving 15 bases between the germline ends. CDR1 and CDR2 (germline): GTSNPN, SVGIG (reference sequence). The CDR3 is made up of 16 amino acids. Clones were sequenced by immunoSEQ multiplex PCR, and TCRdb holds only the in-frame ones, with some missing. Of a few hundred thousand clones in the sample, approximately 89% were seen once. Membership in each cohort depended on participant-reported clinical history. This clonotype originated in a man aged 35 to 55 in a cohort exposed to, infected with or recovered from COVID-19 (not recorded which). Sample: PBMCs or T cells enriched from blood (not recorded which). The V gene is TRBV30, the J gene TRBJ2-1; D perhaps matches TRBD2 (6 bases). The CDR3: CAWRLGGASSYNEQFF. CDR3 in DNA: TGTGCCTGGAGATTGGGAGGAGCGAGCTCCTACAATGAGCAGTTCTTC.